These 23 T cell receptor beta chains were sequenced from one sample in a study of metastatic and nonmetastatic thyroid tumors. MiXCR was used by TCRdb to re-call the PCR reads. Of tens of thousands of clones in the sample, approximately 10% were seen once. Among the patients, none had received any treatment before thyroid surgery. The sample consisted of blood. All receptors come from a female donor with papillary thyroid cancer or a benign thyroid nodule (not recorded which). Some clones in this sample may be carry-over from other donors' samples.

This clone was observed at least ten times. The rearrangement links TRBV12-3 or TRBV12-4 to TRBJ2-4, with TRBD1 as a possible D gene (6 bases). This CDR3 is built from 14 residues. V dropped 5 bases and J dropped 3 bases, with 11 bases sitting between them. The CDR3, as DNA: TGTGCCAGCAGTCCCCTGACAGGCAAAAACATTCAGTACTTC. This sequence encodes CASSPLTGKNIQYF.

This clone was detected a few times. This CDR3 is missing its conserved last phenylalanine or tryptophan, likely due to a read error. The V gene is TRBV5-4, the J gene TRBJ2-3; possibly TRBD2 for D (5 bases). Trimming left V 0 bases short and J 6 bases short, with 5 bases between. Germline V lookup: CDR1 SGHNT, CDR2 YYREEE (reference sequence). The CDR3 is made up of 12 amino acids. For the CDR3, the DNA is TGTGCCAGCAGCTTGGGAGGGGATACGCAGTATTCT. Its translation is CASSLGGDTQYS.

Many counts were recorded for this clone. The chain links TRBV3-1 to TRBJ2-1, with D unclear. The CDR3 extends over 13 amino acids. Trimming stripped 4 bases from V and 5 bases from J, with 9 bases between. Looked up from germline, CDR1 is LGHDT and CDR2 is YNNKEL (reference sequence). The chain's CDR3 is CASSLALDNEQFF. CDR3 sequence (DNA): TGTGCCAGCAGCCTAGCATTGGACAATGAGCAGTTCTTC.

Comments on this clone: A much larger clone differs from this one at a single base, so this may be a read error. This rearrangement joins TRBV7-3 to TRBJ2-1; 9 nucleotides line up with TRBD2. Germline CDR1 reads SGHTA; CDR2 reads FQGTGA. The V segment lost 2 bases and the J segment 9 bases; nucleotides outside the gene matches: 14. This CDR3 comprises 17 residues. The CDR3 DNA reads TGTGCCAGCAGCTTACCTTCTAGCGGGATGTTAGGGCTTGAGCAGTTCTTC. Its translation: CASSLPSSGMLGLEQFF.

This clone was recorded at least ten times. This chain links TRBV6-1 with TRBJ2-7; the D gene could be TRBD1 or TRBD2 (5 bases each). There are 16 residues in the CDR3. With 6 bases removed from V and 1 base from J, the gap between germline ends came to 19 bases. Per the germline V gene, CDR1 is MNHNS and CDR2 is SASEGT. CDR3 sequence (DNA): TGTGCCAGCAGAAACGGGGCCCGGAGGCTTTCCTACGAGCAGTACTTC. It yields the protein CASRNGARRLSYEQYF.

This clone was seen at least ten times. The chain has TRBV20-1 and TRBJ2-3; 8 bases are a match to TRBD1. J was trimmed by 5 bases and V by 3 bases; bases with no gene match: 7. The germline V gene has CDR1 DFQATT and CDR2 SNEGSKA (reference sequence). This CDR3 spans 14 amino acids. CDR3 amino acids: CSASRTGSEDTQYF. The CDR3 nucleotides read TGCAGTGCTAGCAGGACAGGGTCCGAAGATACGCAGTATTTT.

About this clone itself: A much larger clone is a single base away; this may be a read error. The chain carries TRBV2 and TRBJ1-3; D ambiguous. V was cut by 3 bases and J by 2 bases, with 5 bases left in between. Germline CDR1 and CDR2: SNHLY and FYNNEI. The CDR3 is 13 residues long. The CDR3 nucleotides are TGTGCCAGCAGTGAGCACACTGGAAACACCATATATTTT. Its protein is CASSEHTGNTIYF.

About this clone: A much larger clonotype is one base distant, so this may be a read error. The chain carries TRBV29-1 and TRBJ2-6, with D possibly TRBD2 on 5 matching bases. The CDR3 has 13 residues. The germline V gene encodes CDR1 SQVTM and CDR2 ANQGSEA. The CDR3 loop is CSAMSVGDNVLTF. The CDR3 nucleotides are TGCAGCGCCATGTCCGTCGGGGACAACGTCCTGACTTTC.

Of note for this clone: A much larger clone sits a single nucleotide away, making a read error possible. The chain is built from TRBV27 and TRBJ2-4, with TRBD1 identical over 11 bases. With V trimmed by 7 bases and J by 3 bases, 17 bases remained unmatched. Looked up from germline, CDR1 is MNHEY and CDR2 is SMNVEV (reference sequence). The CDR3 length is 19 residues. CDR3 DNA: TGTGCCAGCATTCGCCTTTCCGGGACAGGGGGATCTGGCAAAAACATTCAGTACTTC. Protein product: CASIRLSGTGGSGKNIQYF.

In regard to this clone: This clone may be a read error of a much larger clone one base away. The same CDR3 also results from other DNA sequences found in this sample. The rearrangement links TRBV5-4 to TRBJ1-4, with D perhaps TRBD1 (6 bases). Germline V lookup: CDR1 SGHNT, CDR2 YYREEE (reference sequence). The CDR3 totals 15 residues. The CDR3 here is CASSAWGRTNEKLFF. For the CDR3, the DNA is TGTGCCAGCAGCGCCTGGGGGCGGACTAATGAGAAACTGTTTTTT. Using reference TRBV5-4 and TRBJ1-4 for the parts outside the CDR3, the full variable domain is ETGVTQSPTHLIKTRGQQVTLRCSSQSGHNTVSWYQQALGQGPQFIFQYYREEENGRGNFPPRFSGLQFPNYSSELNVNALELDDSALYLCASSAWGRTNEKLFFGSGTQLSVL.

The chain is built from TRBV2 and TRBJ2-3; 15 bases are a match to TRBD2. Germline V gene data show CDR1 as SNHLY and CDR2 as FYNNEI. The CDR3 is 18 residues long. J lost 3 bases, V lost 1 base, and 5 bases had no gene match. CDR3 sequence: CASSEDGTSGRLTDTQYF. As DNA, the CDR3 is TGTGCCAGCAGTGAAGACGGGACTAGCGGGAGGTTGACAGATACGCAGTATTTT.

This clone was seen repeatedly, ten times or more. The chain joins TRBV9 to TRBJ2-3; D possibly corresponds to TRBD1 (6 bases). The germline V and J ends were trimmed by 1 base and 1 base, with 19 bases remaining between them. The CDR3 sequence is 18 residues long. Germline V gene lookup returns CDR1 SGDLS and CDR2 YYNGEE. The CDR3 region has the DNA TGTGCCAGCAGCGTAAGGGGGATTCGAGCGGACCGCACAGATACGCAGTATTTT. Translated: CASSVRGIRADRTDTQYF.

Comment on this clone: It may be a read error: a sequence one base away is much more abundant. The chain uses TRBV20-1 and TRBJ1-1, with D unresolved. Trimming removed 2 bases from V and 1 base from J, with 14 bases in between. CDR1 DFQATT and CDR2 SNEGSKA come from the germline V gene (reference sequence). This CDR3 comprises 15 residues. The CDR3 is CSARLLRVSNTEAFF. CDR3 nucleotide sequence: TGCAGTGCTAGACTCTTACGGGTATCGAACACTGAAGCTTTCTTT.

For this clone: A much larger clonotype is one base distant, so this may be a read error. The gene calls are TRBV20-1 and TRBJ2-3, with D perhaps matching TRBD1 (6 bases). This CDR3 comprises 14 residues. Per the germline V gene, CDR1 is DFQATT and CDR2 is SNEGSKA (reference sequence). V gave up 6 bases and J gave up 4 bases, with 17 bases separating them. The CDR3 loop reads CSALSPDRSDTQYF. CDR3 bases: TGCAGTGCGTTAAGTCCTGACAGGTCAGATACGCAGTATTTT.

The table lists this clone with many counts. The rearrangement links TRBV24-1 to TRBJ2-1, with D tentatively TRBD1 (5 bases). V was cut by 0 bases and J by 1 base, with 9 bases left in between. This CDR3 spans 16 amino acids. Germline V gene sequence: CDR1 KGHDR, CDR2 SFDVKD. This chain's CDR3 is CATSDLGAGSYNEQFF. CDR3 sequence (DNA): TGTGCCACCAGTGATTTGGGGGCAGGATCCTACAATGAGCAGTTCTTC.

Many counts were recorded for this clone. This chain links TRBV24-1 with TRBJ2-7, with 9 bases fitting TRBD1. The length of the CDR3 is 15 residues. Germline assignment: CDR1 KGHDR and CDR2 SFDVKD. J lost 4 bases, V lost 4 bases, and 7 bases had no gene match. This CDR3 is CATSEQGQGGYEQYF. Written as DNA, the CDR3 is TGTGCCACCAGTGAGCAGGGACAGGGCGGGTACGAGCAGTACTTC.

This clone was detected many times. The V and J genes are TRBV5-8 and TRBJ2-2; tentatively, D is TRBD2 (6 bases). Looked up from germline, CDR1 is SGHTS and CDR2 is YDEGEE. V was pared by 5 bases and J by 4 bases, with 15 bases between. The CDR3 consists of 15 residues. The CDR3 spells CASRSGRGITGELFF. The CDR3 nucleotides are TGTGCCAGCAGGTCAGGGCGGGGTATCACCGGGGAGCTGTTTTTT.

The table lists this clone with a few counts. CDR3 sequence reads: CASSNPADNYNEQFF. The CDR3 region has the DNA TGTGCCAGCAGCAATCCCGCCGACAACTACAATGAGCAGTTCTTC. The chain carries TRBV6-2 or TRBV6-3 and TRBJ2-1; D ambiguous. The ends were cut back, 6 bases at V and 3 bases at J, with 15 bases in the middle. The CDR3 consists of 15 residues. Germline lookup yields CDR1 MNHEY and CDR2 SVGEGT.

The chain combines TRBV7-3 with TRBJ2-1, with TRBD2 matching over 10 bases. The ends lost 5 bases at V and 4 bases at J; junction bases unmatched: 5. The CDR3 has 15 residues. The germline CDR1 and CDR2 sequences are SGHTA and FQGTGA. CDR3 DNA: TGTGCCAGCAGCGCGGGACTAGCGCCTTACAATGAGCAGTTCTTC. Protein sequence: CASSAGLAPYNEQFF.

The table lists this clone with many counts. A read error may explain this, as a much larger clone is one base away. The V and J genes are TRBV6-1 and TRBJ2-7; D remains unclear. Germline V CDR1 and CDR2: MNHNS, SASEGT. This CDR3 has 13 residues. Trimming removed 7 bases at V and 4 bases at J, with 14 bases between. CDR3 region: CASIRRGGYEQYF. The CDR3 bases are TGTGCCAGCATCCGGCGAGGCGGATACGAGCAGTACTTC.

Within the sample, this clone is medium-sized. The genes are TRBV28 and TRBJ2-2; TRBD1 agrees at 9 bases. CDR3 length: 16 residues. Germline V lookup: CDR1 MDHEN, CDR2 SYDVKM. With 6 bases clipped from V and 5 bases from J, the junction kept 10 bases outside the gene matches. The CDR3 protein is CASRRPGTGQTGELFF. The CDR3 nucleotides are TGTGCCAGCAGGAGACCCGGGACAGGGCAAACCGGGGAGCTGTTTTTT.

This clone was counted only a few times. The rearrangement joins TRBV6-1 to TRBJ2-2; D might be TRBD1 (5 bases). The CDR3 consists of 14 residues. V lost 0 bases and J lost 3, with 5 bases in between. CDR1 is MNHNS and CDR2 is SASEGT in the germline V gene. The CDR3 DNA follows: TGTGCCAGCAGTGAAGCAGGGGACACCGGGGAGCTGTTTTTT. Its protein is CASSEAGDTGELFF.

Concerning this clone: This clone may be a read error of a much larger clone one base away. The CDR3 here is CASSLGDSPTVKLFF. The CDR3 region has the DNA TGTGCCAGCAGCCTGGGGGACAGCCCAACCGTGAAACTGTTTTTT. The V and J genes are TRBV5-5 and TRBJ1-4; TRBD1 agrees at 7 bases. Germline assignment: CDR1 SGHKS and CDR2 YYEKEE (reference sequence). CDR3 length: 15 amino acids. The ends lost 4 bases at V and 11 bases at J; junction bases unmatched: 14.